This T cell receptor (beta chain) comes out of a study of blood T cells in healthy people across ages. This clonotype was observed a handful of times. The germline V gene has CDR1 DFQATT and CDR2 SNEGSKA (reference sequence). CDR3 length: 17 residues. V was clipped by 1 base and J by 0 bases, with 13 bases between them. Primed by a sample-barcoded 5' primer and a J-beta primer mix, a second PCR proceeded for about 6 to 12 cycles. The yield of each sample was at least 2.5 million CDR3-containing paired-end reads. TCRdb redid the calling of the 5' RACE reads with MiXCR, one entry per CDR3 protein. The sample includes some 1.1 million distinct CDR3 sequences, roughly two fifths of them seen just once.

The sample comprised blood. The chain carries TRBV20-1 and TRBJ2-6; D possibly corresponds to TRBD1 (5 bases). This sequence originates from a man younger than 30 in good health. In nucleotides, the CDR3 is TGCAGTGCTAGAGCGGCAGGGTTAAGCTCTGGGGCCAACGTCCTGACTTTC. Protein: CSARAAGLSSGANVLTF.